The T cell receptor (beta chain) described here comes from a study of T cells in Graves' hyperthyroidism and ophthalmopathy. The CDR3 loop spans 16 amino acids. CDR1 is SQVTM and CDR2 is ANQGSEA in the germline V gene. Trimming left V 1 base short and J 3 bases short, with 18 bases between. TCR beta CDR3 regions were amplified from RNA transcripts. The HTBI primer set served for first-round RT-PCR of the TCR CDR3. TCRdb re-called the multiplex PCR reads through MiXCR, storing one row per CDR3 protein. The sample lists a few hundred thousand distinct CDR3 sequences, more than 15% occurring once. Exclusion criteria comprised uncontrolled infection, other autoimmune disease, pregnancy or lactation. The authors took PBMCs from 9.5 to 10 ml fresh peripheral blood. General study results and limits: Most thyroid-expanded clonotypes above 0.001 were also found in blood. From stable hyperthyroidism, ophthalmopathy was set apart by a 13 V-J model.

Concerning this clonotype itself: Its antigen is currently unknown.

The receptor comes from a woman aged 60 to 75 with Graves' ophthalmopathy. The gene calls are TRBV29-1 and TRBJ2-5; D might be TRBD1 (6 bases). The sample comprised blood. The CDR3 here is CSVEGWAGDPEETQYF. CDR3 nucleotides: TGCAGCGTTGAAGGGTGGGCAGGGGATCCAGAAGAGACCCAGTACTTC.